Following are 15 T cell receptor beta chains from one sample sequenced in a study of OX40 agonist ivuxolimab in advanced cancers. Some clones are missing from TCRdb's copy, which holds only in-frame ones; the method was immunoSEQ multiplex PCR. The sample shows some 71,000 clones, roughly 80% of them seen only once. This specimen was CD4+ or CD8+ T cells sorted from blood, taken in a trial of the OX40 agonist ivuxolimab. Receptors were obtained from an adult with an advanced solid tumor such as melanoma, head and neck, liver or kidney cancer.

This clone has only one observation. V usage is TRBV6-1 and J usage is TRBJ1-5, with D maybe TRBD1 (6 bases). This CDR3 is built from 13 residues. CDR1 is MNHNS and CDR2 is SASEGT in the germline V gene. V was cut by 6 bases and J by 3 bases, with 9 bases left in between. This CDR3 reads CASRAGANQPQHF. The CDR3 coding sequence is TGTGCCAGCAGGGCAGGGGCCAATCAGCCCCAGCATTTT.

Details on this clone: At the DNA level, this CDR3 is encoded by other sequences in the same sample as well. V is TRBV10-3 and J is TRBJ1-1; D is possibly TRBD1 (6 bases). CDR3 length: 14 residues. V lost 6 bases and J 1 base, leaving 12 bases between the germline ends. Looked up from germline, CDR1 is ENHRY and CDR2 is SYGVKD. CDR3 nucleotides: TGTGCCATCAGCGAGCTACAGGGGAACACTGAAGCTTTCTTT. Residues: CAISELQGNTEAFF.

The V gene is TRBV4-3, the J gene TRBJ1-5; tentative D call: TRBD1 (5 bases). CDR3 length equals 15 residues. The V gene's germline CDR1 is LGHNA and CDR2 YSLEER. The V end lost 3 bases, the J end lost 8 bases, and 17 bases lay between the germline ends. The CDR3 is CASSQSGGFLEPQHF. CDR3 DNA: TGCGCCAGCAGCCAGAGTGGGGGGTTTTTAGAGCCCCAGCATTTT.

The chain employs TRBV5-4 and TRBJ2-3, with a tentative D call TRBD1 (5 bases). The CDR3 spans 13 residues. The germline gives CDR1 SGHNT, CDR2 YYREEE (reference sequence). V gave up 5 bases and J gave up 2 bases, with 9 bases separating them. DNA of the CDR3: TGTGCCAGCAGAGTGGACACCACAGATACGCAGTATTTT. The encoded protein is CASRVDTTDTQYF.

CDR3 DNA sequence: TGTGCCAGCAGTACAGGGACAGGGGAATCAGATACGCAGTATTTT. Amino acids: CASSTGTGESDTQYF. The V gene is TRBV28, the J gene TRBJ2-3; 10 bases align to TRBD1. The CDR3 is 15 amino acids. Unmatched junction bases numbered 6, after V lost 5 bases and J lost 4 bases. In germline, CDR1 is MDHEN, CDR2 SYDVKM.

This chain links TRBV18 with TRBJ2-1; D call uncertain. This CDR3 contains 16 residues. The germline V gene encodes CDR1 KGHSH and CDR2 LQKENI. The V gene lost 0 bases and the J gene lost 6 bases, with 15 bases spanning the gap. In DNA, the CDR3 is TGTGCCAGCTCACCACCGATCTCTACTGTGGGCAATGAGCAGTTCTTC. The encoded protein is CASSPPISTVGNEQFF.

The chain has TRBV6-5 and TRBJ2-3; 9 positions agree with TRBD2. Germline values: CDR1 MNHEY, CDR2 SVGAGI. The CDR3 is made up of 15 amino acids. Germline trimming cut 6 bases from V and 0 bases from J; bases unmatched to any gene: 4. This chain's CDR3 is CASSDSGRSTDTQYF. The CDR3 bases are TGTGCCAGCAGCGATAGCGGGAGAAGCACAGATACGCAGTATTTT.

The J gene is TRBJ2-1, the V gene TRBV19, with TRBD1 identical over 8 bases. V trimming: 3 bases; J trimming: 12 bases; junction bases outside the gene matches: 10. The CDR3 is 14 residues long. CDR1 is LNHDA, CDR2 SQIVND, per germline (reference sequence). The CDR3 reads CASSIPGQVGLQFF. The CDR3 bases are TGTGCCAGTAGTATCCCGGGACAGGTAGGCCTGCAGTTCTTC.

The chain couples TRBV28 to TRBJ2-7; D is undetermined. This CDR3 comprises 13 residues. V lost 5 bases and J 0 bases, leaving 8 bases between the germline ends. Germline V gives CDR1 MDHEN, CDR2 SYDVKM. CDR3 residues: CASSPPSSYEQYF. The CDR3 nucleotides read TGTGCCAGCAGTCCGCCCAGCTCCTACGAGCAGTACTTC. The whole variable domain, remainder taken from reference TRBV28 and TRBJ2-7, is DVKVTQSSRYLVKRTGEKVFLECVQDMDHENMFWYRQDPGLGLRLIYFSYDVKMKEKGDIPEGYSVSREKKERFSLILESASTNQTSMYLCASSPPSSYEQYFGPGTRLTVT.

The rearrangement uses TRBV7-2 and TRBJ2-7; a weak D match, TRBD1 (5 bases). From germline, CDR1 is SGHTA and CDR2 FQGNSA. There are 15 residues in the CDR3. V lost 2 bases to trimming and J lost 3 bases, with 14 bases between them. CDR3 region: CASSLHTGSNYEQYF. As DNA, the CDR3 is TGTGCCAGCAGCTTACACACAGGCTCGAACTACGAGCAGTACTTC.

The chain has TRBV6-4 and TRBJ2-1; possibly TRBD2 for D (5 bases). Trimming cost V 7 bases and J 7 bases, with 17 bases left between them. CDR1 and CDR2 (germline): MRHNA, SNTAGT. The CDR3 contains 14 residues. This chain's CDR3 is CASKVEGVRNEQFF. CDR3 sequence (DNA): TGTGCCAGCAAGGTTGAGGGAGTTCGAAATGAGCAGTTCTTC.

The V gene is TRBV29-1, the J gene TRBJ1-1; tentative D call: TRBD1 (6 bases). Germline CDR1 reads SQVTM; CDR2 reads ANQGSEA. The CDR3 consists of 12 residues. The CDR3 sequence is CTADQGYTEAFF. The CDR3 coding sequence is TGCACCGCTGATCAGGGGTACACTGAAGCTTTCTTT.

The rearrangement joins TRBV2 to TRBJ2-3; no reliable D call. This CDR3 spans 12 amino acids. The V gene lost 7 bases and the J gene lost 5 bases, with 10 bases spanning the gap. Per germline, CDR1 SNHLY and CDR2 FYNNEI. CDR3 residues: CASKVFLDTQYF. The CDR3 DNA reads as TGTGCCAGCAAGGTCTTCTTAGATACGCAGTATTTT.

The sample holds one count of this clone. The chain carries TRBV16 and TRBJ2-7; 7 bases line up with TRBD2. The V gene end was trimmed by 1 base and the J gene end by 4 bases; junction bases not matched to a gene: 7. Germline-derived CDR1 and CDR2 are KGHSY and FQNENV. This CDR3 contains 15 residues. The CDR3 bases are TGTGCCAGCAGCCAATTCTTCGGGCGGGGGTACGAGCAGTACTTC. It yields the protein CASSQFFGRGYEQYF.

The chain couples TRBV7-3 to TRBJ2-1, with a weak D call TRBD1 (6 bases). V shed 5 bases and J shed 5 bases, with 13 bases lying between them. This CDR3 spans 14 amino acids. Looked up from germline, CDR1 is SGHTA and CDR2 is FQGTGA. In DNA form, the CDR3 reads TGTGCCAGCAGCCCGAGACAGGCCCACAATGAGCAGTTCTTC. Amino acid sequence: CASSPRQAHNEQFF.